The entry below describes one T cell receptor (beta chain). This clonotype was recorded a few times. Its target antigen remains unknown. No quality values exist for individual bases; no much larger clone is one base distant. The data were obtained in a study of patients and donors after allogeneic stem cell transplantation (TCRdb year 2020). V is cut back by 1 base and J by 1 base, with 2 bases in the junction unmatched. The CDR3 holds 15 amino acids from the cysteine to the phenylalanine. The read is trimmed to its CDR3 DNA, 45 bases read in frame from base 1. CDR1 and CDR2, looked up from the germline V gene (reference sequence), are LGHDT and YNNKEL. Receptors were amplified or captured by RT-PCR. The instrument was a NextSeq 550. The public reads were quality trimmed at Q25 with fastp and then assembled into clones with MiXCR by TCRdb, keeping productive beta chains. Rows are combined by CDR3 protein, so each entry shows the most common genes and DNA. Here the sample has about a million distinct CDR3 sequences; roughly 18% occur a single time. The ten largest make up roughly 6% of the sample.

The sequencing sample was made of blood, either unsorted or a sorted T cell fraction (not recorded which). The receptor was isolated from a human donor who was either an allogeneic HSCT recipient or a stem cell or donor lymphocyte infusion donor (not recorded which). It is not recorded whose cells these are; they may come from a transplant donor. The rearrangement joined TRBV3-1 to TRBJ2-5, with 8 middle bases fitting TRBD2. Read as DNA, the sequence is TGTGCCAGCAGCCAAGGACTAGCGAGCCAAGAGACCCAGTACTTC. This yields the protein CASSQGLASQETQYF.